The next 26 T cell receptor beta chains were all read from a single sample in a study of T cells in Graves' hyperthyroidism and ophthalmopathy. RNA transcripts served as the template for amplifying TCR beta CDR3 regions. In the first-round RT-PCR of the TCR CDR3, the HTBI primer set was used. TCRdb ran MiXCR on the multiplex PCR reads and lists one entry per CDR3 protein. The repertoire includes under 650,000 distinct CDR3 sequences, 15% to 20% of them detected once, and around 4% sits in the top ten. The specimen sequenced was blood. These receptor sequences come from a woman aged 30 to 39 with Graves' hyperthyroidism.

This clonotype was seen repeatedly, ten times or more. A much larger clonotype is one base distant, so this may be a read error. This chain links TRBV6-2 or TRBV6-3 with TRBJ2-5; D is unresolved. With 2 bases removed from V and 3 bases from J, the gap between germline ends came to 1 base. In germline, CDR1 is MNHEY, CDR2 SVGEGT. This CDR3 has 11 residues. In DNA, the CDR3 is TGTGCCAGCAGTTACAAAGAGACCCAGTACTTC. Translated: CASSYKETQYF.

This clonotype was counted between two and nine times. CDR3 nucleotide sequence: TGTGCCACCAGCAGAGAGTACGCAGGGGGCACTGAAGCTTTCTTT. This sequence encodes CATSREYAGGTEAFF. The J gene is TRBJ1-1, the V gene TRBV15; 7 positions agree with TRBD1. The V gene end was trimmed by 0 bases and the J gene end by 4 bases; junction bases not matched to a gene: 5. Germline lookup yields CDR1 LNHNV and CDR2 YYDKDF (reference sequence). CDR3 size: 15 residues.

This clonotype has more than one count but fewer than ten. V and J are TRBV28 and TRBJ2-4; D may be TRBD1 (6 bases). The CDR3 contains 13 residues. The V gene lost 9 bases and the J gene lost 9 bases, with 18 bases spanning the gap. Germline CDR1 and CDR2: MDHEN and SYDVKM. CDR3 nucleotide sequence: TGTGCCAGTCTATACAGGGCGACGGGCATTCAGTACTTC. As protein: CASLYRATGIQYF.

This clonotype was recorded many times. The chain employs TRBV12-3 or TRBV12-4 and TRBJ2-3, with D hard to call. Trimming removed 7 bases from V and 5 bases from J, with 10 bases in between. CDR3 length equals 12 residues. The CDR3, as DNA: TGTGCCAGCATGTCTCGAGGAGATACGCAGTATTTT. The encoded protein is CASMSRGDTQYF.

V is TRBV3-1 and J is TRBJ2-1; 10 bases map to TRBD2. The CDR3 covers 19 residues. Trimming cost V 0 bases and J 3 bases; bases outside gene matches: 11. Germline loops: CDR1 LGHDT, CDR2 YNNKEL (reference sequence). The CDR3 DNA is TGTGCCAGCAGCCAAGATCCCCGGGCTAGCGGGAGCGGCTACAATGAGCAGTTCTTC. Translating gives CASSQDPRASGSGYNEQFF.

This chain uses TRBV9 with TRBJ2-1; weak D call: TRBD1 (6 bases). The CDR3 totals 13 residues. V lost 3 bases and J lost 8, with 12 bases in between. Germline CDR1 SGDLS, CDR2 YYNGEE. CDR3 protein: CASSARQAYEQFF. The DNA for the CDR3 is TGTGCCAGCAGCGCTCGACAGGCATATGAGCAGTTCTTC.

The chain employs TRBV28 and TRBJ1-4; 8 nucleotides match TRBD1. From germline, CDR1 is MDHEN and CDR2 SYDVKM. The V and J ends lost 3 bases and 5 bases, in that order; junction bases with no gene match: 5. The CDR3 loop spans 15 amino acids. In DNA, the CDR3 is TGTGCCAGCAGTTTGTTCGGGACAGGCAATGAAAAACTGTTTTTT. Translated: CASSLFGTGNEKLFF.

In its sample, this clonotype was seen many times. This chain joins TRBV7-9 and TRBJ1-2; D is possibly TRBD1 (6 bases). Trimming removed 3 bases at V and 8 bases at J, with 16 bases between. This CDR3 has 14 residues. CDR1 and CDR2 (germline): SEHNR, FQNEAQ (reference sequence). The CDR3 loop is CASSLDSRTNGYTF. CDR3 nucleotides: TGTGCCAGCAGCTTGGACAGTCGGACCAACGGCTACACCTTC.

Ten or more counts support this clonotype. This chain joins TRBV28 and TRBJ1-2, with 9 bases lining up with TRBD1. Germline CDR1 is MDHEN and CDR2 is SYDVKM. Unmatched junction bases numbered 4, after V lost 4 bases and J lost 7 bases. This CDR3 comprises 13 residues. The CDR3 here is CASSSGTGFGYTF. DNA of the CDR3: TGTGCCAGCAGTTCCGGGACAGGGTTTGGCTACACCTTC.

In its sample, this clonotype was seen a few times. A much more abundant neighbour one base away suggests this may be a read error. The chain recombines TRBV30 with TRBJ2-7, with unresolved D. The CDR3 loop spans 13 amino acids. V was clipped by 0 bases and J by 2 bases, with 8 bases between them. Germline CDR1 reads GTSNPN; CDR2 reads SVGIG (reference sequence). This CDR3 is CAWSVRSPYEQYF. As DNA, the CDR3 is TGTGCCTGGAGTGTGAGGAGCCCCTACGAGCAGTACTTC.

The V and J genes are TRBV19 and TRBJ2-1, with TRBD2 matching over 9 bases. This CDR3 has 14 amino acids. Trimming removed 7 bases from V and 6 bases from J; junction bases left unmatched: 7. CDR1 and CDR2 from the germline V gene are LNHDA and SQIVND (reference sequence). This CDR3 is CASTPVAGVNEQFF. For the CDR3, the DNA is TGTGCCAGTACCCCGGTAGCGGGAGTCAATGAGCAGTTCTTC.

At least ten counts were recorded for this clonotype. The chain has TRBV12-3 or TRBV12-4 and TRBJ1-6; D may be TRBD1 (5 bases). The V and J ends lost 0 bases and 9 bases respectively, with 12 bases between them. There are 15 residues in the CDR3. CDR3 region: CASSLATGGGSPLHF. For the CDR3, the DNA is TGTGCCAGCAGTTTAGCGACGGGGGGGGGTTCACCCCTCCACTTT.

This clonotype showed up just a few times. The CDR3, as DNA: TGTGCCAGCAGCCCAACAAACGGGGTGGATACGCAGTATTTT. Its translation is CASSPTNGVDTQYF. The rearrangement joins TRBV5-4 to TRBJ2-3; D possibly corresponds to TRBD2 (5 bases). V was cut by 4 bases and J by 6 bases, with 15 bases left in between. There are 14 residues in the CDR3. In germline, CDR1 is SGHNT, CDR2 YYREEE (reference sequence).

This clonotype has ten or more counts. The gene calls are TRBV7-2 and TRBJ1-1; possibly TRBD1 for D (6 bases). The V and J ends lost 8 bases and 3 bases respectively, with 13 bases between them. Germline values: CDR1 SGHTA, CDR2 FQGNSA. This CDR3 is built from 13 residues. The CDR3 DNA reads as TGTGCCAGCCGAACAGGGTTGTACACTGAAGCTTTCTTT. This encodes CASRTGLYTEAFF.

This clonotype has only a few counts. The chain employs TRBV6-1 and TRBJ1-3; D unclear. V was cut by 6 bases and J by 0 bases, with 6 bases left in between. Germline V gene data show CDR1 as MNHNS and CDR2 as SASEGT. The CDR3 loop spans 13 amino acids. The CDR3 spells CASRMNSGNTIYF. DNA of the CDR3: TGTGCCAGCAGAATGAACTCTGGAAACACCATATATTTT.

There are a few counts of this clonotype. V is TRBV18 and J is TRBJ1-2; D is possibly TRBD1 (5 bases). The germline CDR1 and CDR2 sequences are KGHSH and LQKENI. CDR3 length: 13 amino acids. Trimming cost V 2 bases and J 3 bases, with 7 bases left between them. CDR3 nucleotide sequence: TGTGCCAGCTCACCAAGGGACTACTATGGCTACACCTTC. This encodes CASSPRDYYGYTF. Combining the CDR3 with reference TRBV18 and TRBJ1-2 gives the whole variable domain NAGVMQNPRHLVRRRGQEARLRCSPMKGHSHVYWYRQLPEEGLKFMVYLQKENIIDESGMPKERFSAEFPKEGPSILRIQQVVRGDSAAYFCASSPRDYYGYTFGSGTRLTVV.

This clonotype came up a few times. The J gene is TRBJ2-1, the V gene TRBV28; D is perhaps TRBD1 (6 bases). The CDR3 is made up of 12 amino acids. Per the germline V gene, CDR1 is MDHEN and CDR2 is SYDVKM. The V end was cut by 5 bases, the J end by 12 bases, with 14 bases between. The CDR3 coding sequence is TGTGCCAGCAGTCTCCACAGGGTTTTGCAGTTCTTC. It yields the protein CASSLHRVLQFF. The complete variable domain, with remaining parts taken from reference TRBV28 and TRBJ2-1, reads DVKVTQSSRYLVKRTGEKVFLECVQDMDHENMFWYRQDPGLGLRLIYFSYDVKMKEKGDIPEGYSVSREKKERFSLILESASTNQTSMYLCASSLHRVLQFFGPGTRLTVL.

To note about this clonotype: This may be a read error, as it is one base from a much larger clone. The missing conserved phenylalanine or tryptophan at the end of this CDR3 makes a read error likely. Here the CDR3 reads CASSYTDSNNEQFL. The CDR3, as DNA: TGTGCCAGCAGTTATACGGACAGCAACAATGAGCAGTTCCTC. The chain has TRBV28 and TRBJ2-1; D possibly corresponds to TRBD1 (6 bases). The CDR3 spans 14 residues. Germline V gene data show CDR1 as MDHEN and CDR2 as SYDVKM. Trimming stripped 4 bases from V and 5 bases from J, with 12 bases between.

This clonotype was recorded a few times. The chain carries TRBV27 and TRBJ2-7; the match to TRBD2 covers 11 bases. The V segment lost 5 bases and the J segment 3 bases; nucleotides outside the gene matches: 3. Germline CDR1 MNHEY, CDR2 SMNVEV (reference sequence). This CDR3 contains 14 residues. The CDR3 DNA reads TGTGCCAGCAGTCCACTAGCGGGAGTCTACGAGCAGTACTTC. This translates into CASSPLAGVYEQYF.

The chain is built from TRBV6-5 and TRBJ2-1; 9 bases fit TRBD2. CDR3 size: 15 residues. Germline assignment: CDR1 MNHEY and CDR2 SVGAGI. V lost 2 bases to trimming and J lost 5 bases; unmatched junction nucleotides: 4. The CDR3: CASSYEASGNNEQFF. In nucleotides, the CDR3 is TGTGCCAGCAGTTACGAGGCTAGCGGGAACAATGAGCAGTTCTTC.

The sample holds a few counts of this clonotype. The chain joins TRBV7-2 to TRBJ2-2; D could derive from TRBD1 or TRBD2 (7 bases each). Per the germline V gene, CDR1 is SGHTA and CDR2 is FQGNSA. The V end lost 5 bases, the J end lost 13 bases, and 20 bases lay between the germline ends. The CDR3 is 14 residues long. CDR3 residues: CASSRSLTGRGLFF. The CDR3 DNA follows: TGTGCCAGCAGCCGCTCGCTGACAGGGAGGGGGCTGTTTTTT.

The chain employs TRBV7-9 and TRBJ2-7; 8 bases are shared with TRBD1. Germline CDR1 reads SEHNR; CDR2 reads FQNEAQ (reference sequence). This CDR3 spans 14 amino acids. The V and J ends lost 5 bases and 3 bases, in that order; junction bases with no gene match: 6. CDR3 in DNA: TGTGCCAGCAGCATGACAGGGGTCGTCTACGAGCAGTACTTC. Translation gives CASSMTGVVYEQYF.

This clonotype was picked up a small number of times. The chain couples TRBV30 to TRBJ1-4, with a possible D match to TRBD1 (6 bases). The V end lost 1 base, the J end lost 5 bases, and 14 bases lay between the germline ends. Germline assignment: CDR1 GTSNPN and CDR2 SVGIG (reference sequence). This CDR3 spans 15 amino acids. CDR3 bases: TGTGCCTGGAGTGGGCCCGCAGGGGCAAATGAAAAACTGTTTTTT. Its translation is CAWSGPAGANEKLFF.

This clonotype was recorded many times. This chain uses TRBV28 with TRBJ2-7; D is perhaps TRBD1 or TRBD2 (5 bases each). The CDR3 has 15 residues. The V end was cut by 8 bases, the J end by 0 bases, with 17 bases between. CDR1 is MDHEN, CDR2 SYDVKM, per germline. The CDR3 DNA reads TGTGCCAGCCAACCGGGACCCCAAGTCTCCTACGAGCAGTACTTC. It is translated as CASQPGPQVSYEQYF.

This clonotype was observed many times. This chain uses TRBV28 with TRBJ2-5; D tentatively reads TRBD1 or TRBD2 (5 bases each). CDR1 is MDHEN, CDR2 SYDVKM, per germline. V shed 2 bases and J shed 6 bases, with 13 bases lying between them. This CDR3 region has 14 residues. This chain's CDR3 is CASSLVLGEKTQYF. The DNA of the CDR3 is TGTGCCAGCAGTTTAGTCCTAGGGGAGAAGACCCAGTACTTC. The variable domain in full, completed from reference TRBV28 and TRBJ2-5, reads DVKVTQSSRYLVKRTGEKVFLECVQDMDHENMFWYRQDPGLGLRLIYFSYDVKMKEKGDIPEGYSVSREKKERFSLILESASTNQTSMYLCASSLVLGEKTQYFGPGTRLLVL.

A few counts support this clonotype. The chain links TRBV28 to TRBJ1-1; no reliable D call. Germline V lookup: CDR1 MDHEN, CDR2 SYDVKM. The CDR3 spans 14 residues. V was clipped by 11 bases and J by 0 bases, with 16 bases between them. Written as DNA, the CDR3 is TGTGCCGCGGCAGCGGGTTACATGAACACTGAAGCTTTCTTT. It codes for CAAAAGYMNTEAFF.